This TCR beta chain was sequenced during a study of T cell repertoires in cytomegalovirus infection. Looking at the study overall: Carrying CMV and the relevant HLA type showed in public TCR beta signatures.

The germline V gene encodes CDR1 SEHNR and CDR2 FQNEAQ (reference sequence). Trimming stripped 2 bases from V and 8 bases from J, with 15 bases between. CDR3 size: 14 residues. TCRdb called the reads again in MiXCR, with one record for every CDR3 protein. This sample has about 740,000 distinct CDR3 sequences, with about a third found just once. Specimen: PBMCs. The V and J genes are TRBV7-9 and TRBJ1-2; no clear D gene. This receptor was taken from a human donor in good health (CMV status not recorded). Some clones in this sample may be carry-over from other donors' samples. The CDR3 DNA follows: TGTGCCAGCAGCTTACCCGTTGTAGGAATAGGCTACACCTTC. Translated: CASSLPVVGIGYTF.